This TCR beta chain was identified during a study of regulatory T cells in long-lasting Graves disease. The wider study: Persistent cases were those of Graves' disease that involved over 5 years of antithyroid drugs with positive TSH receptor antibodies.

This clonotype was counted at least ten times. The antigen remains unidentified. Arm-PCR of CDR3 regions with iRepertoire HTBI primers generated TCR beta libraries. Each CDR3 protein gets one entry after TCRdb re-called the multiplex PCR reads with MiXCR. The top ten clones hold roughly 27% of a sample with nearly 350,000 distinct CDR3 sequences, about 18% of them seen once. Time point noted: persistent/refractory GD, antithyroid drugs over 5 years with positive TRAb. After RNA was extracted from PBMCs, the TCR library was made from it. A blood draw put around 9.3 milliliters of peripheral blood into EDTA tubes. The CDR3 totals 13 residues. Germline CDR1 reads SNHLY; CDR2 reads FYNNEI. Between the trimmed V and J ends, which lost 8 bases and 2 bases, there was a span of 12 bases. Study outcomes and limitations: In persistent patients, shared public clonotypes (approximately 3,000) outnumbered those in new patients (966). Possibly, too few samples lowered accuracy.

This rearrangement joins TRBV2 to TRBJ2-5, with a weak D call TRBD2 (5 bases). The specimen was peripheral blood mononuclear cells (PBMCs), collected when the disease was refractory, from a patient treated with antithyroid drugs. The clonotype originates from a female donor with Graves disease. The CDR3 coding sequence is TGTGCCAGCTGCTGGAGACTACAAGAGACCCAGTACTTC. Protein sequence: CASCWRLQETQYF.